The next 22 T cell receptor beta chains were all read from a single sample in a study of T cell repertoires in cytomegalovirus infection. The antigens for these receptors are not known. From the reads, TCRdb called clonotypes with MiXCR, one entry per CDR3 protein. Seen here are about 350,000 distinct CDR3 sequences, approximately 30% observed once, and the top ten hold about 14%. The specimen was cultured PBMCs, collected from culture after CMV antigen stimulation. Receptor source: a human donor in good health (CMV status not recorded). Some clones in this sample may be carry-over from other donors' samples.

This chain links TRBV27 with TRBJ1-4; the D gene is possibly TRBD1 (6 bases). There are 12 residues in the CDR3. V lost 5 bases, J lost 15 bases, and 16 bases lay in between. Germline V gives CDR1 MNHEY, CDR2 SMNVEV (reference sequence). CDR3 loop: CASSHPGQFLFF. The DNA for the CDR3 is TGTGCCAGCAGTCACCCGGGACAATTTTTGTTTTTT.

This clonotype was seen more than once but under ten times. The chain joins TRBV29-1 to TRBJ1-2; D gene unclear. The CDR3 is made up of 13 amino acids. Deletions cut 0 bases from V and 5 bases from J, with 10 bases between. The germline gives CDR1 SQVTM, CDR2 ANQGSEA. CDR3 amino acids: CSVEERVGYGYTF. The CDR3 DNA sequence: TGCAGCGTTGAAGAGAGGGTTGGATATGGCTACACCTTC.

The rearrangement uses TRBV6-2 or TRBV6-3 and TRBJ1-2; 7 bases are a match to TRBD1. V shed 7 bases, J shed 8 bases, and the junction held 7 bases outside the gene matches. In germline, CDR1 is MNHEY, CDR2 SVGEGT. This CDR3 is 12 amino acids long. The CDR3 sequence is CASTRGTVGYTF. CDR3 DNA: TGTGCCAGCACCAGAGGGACAGTAGGCTACACCTTC.

The chain carries TRBV5-1 and TRBJ2-1; D assignment may be TRBD1 or TRBD2 (5 bases each). Germline V gene sequence: CDR1 SGHRS, CDR2 YFSETQ. This CDR3 is built from 19 residues. The V gene lost 1 base and the J gene lost 0 bases, with 20 bases spanning the gap. This chain's CDR3 is CASSLSWGRSDLSYNEQFF. DNA for the CDR3: TGCGCCAGCAGCTTGAGTTGGGGACGGAGCGATCTCTCCTACAATGAGCAGTTCTTC.

This chain connects TRBV6-2 or TRBV6-3 to TRBJ1-5; TRBD1 matches at 7 bases. J lost 6 bases, V lost 5 bases, and 7 bases had no gene match. The CDR3 totals 14 residues. Germline CDR1 MNHEY, CDR2 SVGEGT. This chain's CDR3 is CASSETGSGQPQHF. The DNA for the CDR3 is TGTGCCAGCAGTGAGACAGGGTCGGGTCAGCCCCAGCATTTT.

Many counts were recorded for this clonotype. V usage is TRBV12-3 or TRBV12-4 and J usage is TRBJ2-1, with 9 bases lining up with TRBD2. The CDR3 has 13 amino acids. The junction had 9 bases not matched to a gene; V was cut back by 3 bases and J by 15 bases. The CDR3 DNA is TGTGCCAGCAGTTTGGGCGGGAGGGGTTATCCGTTCTTC. Protein sequence: CASSLGGRGYPFF.

This clonotype occurred a few times. The rearrangement links TRBV7-9 to TRBJ1-1; D uncertain. Germline loops: CDR1 SEHNR, CDR2 FQNEAQ (reference sequence). Trimming removed 3 bases from V and 1 base from J, with 12 bases in between. This CDR3 has 15 residues. The CDR3 spells CASSFSTVENTEAFF. The CDR3 DNA follows: TGTGCCAGCAGCTTTTCTACGGTTGAGAACACTGAAGCTTTCTTT. Full variable domain (outside the CDR3, taken from reference TRBV7-9 and TRBJ1-1): DTGVSQNPRHKITKRGQNVTFRCDPISEHNRLYWYRQTLGQGPEFLTYFQNEAQLEKSRLLSDRFSAERPKGSFSTLEIQRTEQGDSAMYLCASSFSTVENTEAFFGQGTRLTVV.

The chain has TRBV28 and TRBJ2-2; a possible D gene is TRBD2 (5 bases). CDR3 length: 14 amino acids. Trimming cost V 7 bases and J 3 bases, with 12 bases left between them. Germline CDR1 MDHEN, CDR2 SYDVKM. The CDR3 DNA follows: TGTGCCAGCATTCAAATCGGGGACACCGGGGAGCTGTTTTTT. Its protein is CASIQIGDTGELFF. The complete variable domain, with remaining parts taken from reference TRBV28 and TRBJ2-2, reads DVKVTQSSRYLVKRTGEKVFLECVQDMDHENMFWYRQDPGLGLRLIYFSYDVKMKEKGDIPEGYSVSREKKERFSLILESASTNQTSMYLCASIQIGDTGELFFGEGSRLTVL.

This clonotype was picked up many times. The chain links TRBV7-8 to TRBJ2-3; 9 nucleotides line up with TRBD1. Germline V gene data show CDR1 as SGHVS and CDR2 as FQNEAQ. V dropped 1 base and J dropped 4; count of bases not matched to a gene: 3. This CDR3 comprises 15 residues. CDR3: CASSLVGDRADTQYF. For the CDR3, the DNA is TGTGCCAGCAGCTTAGTCGGGGACAGGGCAGATACGCAGTATTTT.

The rearrangement links TRBV7-2 to TRBJ2-1; D is perhaps TRBD2 (7 bases). Germline V lookup: CDR1 SGHTA, CDR2 FQGNSA. CDR3 length: 17 residues. V was clipped by 2 bases and J by 6 bases, with 20 bases between them. The CDR3 nucleotides read TGTGCCAGCAGCTTACTGGGGGCGGGAGCCCAGCCCAATGAGCAGTTCTTC. This translates into CASSLLGAGAQPNEQFF.

The chain's CDR3 is CASSYSGESSGANVLTF. The CDR3 DNA is TGTGCCAGCAGTTACTCGGGCGAGAGCTCTGGGGCCAACGTCCTGACTTTC. The V gene is TRBV6-5, the J gene TRBJ2-6; D is ambiguous. Per the germline V gene, CDR1 is MNHEY and CDR2 is SVGAGI. CDR3 length equals 17 residues. V gave up 0 bases and J gave up 0 bases, with 9 bases separating them.

V usage is TRBV4-1 and J usage is TRBJ1-1; D ambiguous. The CDR3 spans 15 residues. CDR1 is MGHRA and CDR2 is YSYEKL in the germline V gene. V lost 0 bases, J lost 1 base, and 9 bases lay in between. CDR3 loop: CASSQDVLRNTEAFF. The CDR3 nucleotides are TGCGCCAGCAGCCAAGATGTCCTGAGGAACACTGAAGCTTTCTTT.

There are a few counts of this clonotype. V and J are TRBV6-6 and TRBJ1-1; D remains ambiguous. V was pared by 7 bases and J by 0 bases, with 9 bases between. The V gene's germline CDR1 is MNHNY and CDR2 SVGAGI (reference sequence). The CDR3 is 13 residues long. The CDR3 DNA follows: TGTGCCAGCACCAAAATGGTGAACACTGAAGCTTTCTTT. Protein: CASTKMVNTEAFF.

In this sample, this clonotype turned up once. The chain is built from TRBV27 and TRBJ2-7; D possibly corresponds to TRBD1 (5 bases). From germline, CDR1 is MNHEY and CDR2 SMNVEV (reference sequence). The CDR3 loop spans 15 amino acids. Trimming removed 2 bases at V and 3 bases at J, with 14 bases between. The CDR3 spells CASSLISAGHYEQYF. DNA of the CDR3: TGTGCCAGCAGTTTAATTAGTGCAGGGCACTACGAGCAGTACTTC.

The chain recombines TRBV3-1 with TRBJ1-2, with no clear D. CDR1 is LGHDT, CDR2 YNNKEL, per germline (reference sequence). The CDR3 covers 16 residues. Trimming shortened V by 0 bases and J by 2 bases, and 13 bases separated the two germline ends. The CDR3 loop reads CASSQDVDAGNYGYTF. The CDR3 DNA reads as TGTGCCAGCAGCCAAGATGTTGACGCAGGAAACTATGGCTACACCTTC.

This clonotype was recorded only once. The chain links TRBV12-3 or TRBV12-4 to TRBJ1-1; D gene uncertain. Trimming took off 2 bases at V and 10 bases at J, with 8 bases between the two ends. The CDR3 contains 11 residues. CDR3 protein: CASSLSGGAFF. The CDR3 bases are TGTGCCAGCAGTTTATCAGGAGGAGCTTTCTTT.

J is TRBJ2-2 and V is TRBV12-3 or TRBV12-4, with 10 bases identical to TRBD1. This CDR3 has 15 amino acids. V lost 5 bases, J lost 5 bases, and 5 bases stayed unmatched. This CDR3 is CASSPTGGRTGELFF. DNA for the CDR3: TGTGCCAGCAGTCCGACAGGGGGCAGAACCGGGGAGCTGTTTTTT.

The rearrangement uses TRBV12-3 or TRBV12-4 and TRBJ2-1; 7 positions agree with TRBD1. The CDR3 totals 16 residues. The V gene end was trimmed by 3 bases and the J gene end by 0 bases; junction bases not matched to a gene: 5. The CDR3 DNA sequence: TGTGCCAGCAGTTTGGGGCAGGGGGTCTCCTACAATGAGCAGTTCTTC. Translated: CASSLGQGVSYNEQFF.

This clonotype was counted only a few times. The rearrangement links TRBV7-2 to TRBJ2-5; a weak D match, TRBD2 (5 bases). Germline V gene data show CDR1 as SGHTA and CDR2 as FQGNSA. CDR3 length: 15 residues. Trimming stripped 1 base from V and 5 bases from J, with 14 bases between. CDR3 bases: TGTGCCAGCAGCTTAGTTCGCGGGTTCAGGGAGACCCAGTACTTC. Translated, it gives CASSLVRGFRETQYF.

This clonotype was counted only a few times. This chain joins TRBV11-3 and TRBJ2-5; no clear D. Trimming shortened V by 5 bases and J by 3 bases, and 22 bases separated the two germline ends. CDR1 and CDR2 from the germline V gene are SGHNT and YENEEA. This CDR3 region has 17 residues. CDR3 bases: TGTGCCAGCAGCCAAGGCAACTTCCTCGGAACTAAAGAGACCCAGTACTTC. Its protein is CASSQGNFLGTKETQYF.

The sample holds many counts of this clonotype. Relative to the germline gene, one junction end is altered; a read error may explain this. The rearrangement links TRBV12-3 or TRBV12-4 to TRBJ1-4; D ambiguous. The CDR3 spans 14 residues. The CDR3 is CASRLEHGDEKLFF. The DNA of the CDR3 is TGTGCCAGCCGTTTGGAGCACGGGGATGAAAAACTGTTTTTT.

In this sample, this clonotype turned up a few times. V usage is TRBV4-1 and J usage is TRBJ2-1; D may be TRBD2 (5 bases). Per the germline V gene, CDR1 is MGHRA and CDR2 is YSYEKL. There are 15 residues in the CDR3. With 0 bases removed from V and 8 bases from J, the gap between germline ends came to 14 bases. Written as DNA, the CDR3 is TGCGCCAGCAGCCAAGATGACGGGAATGACGATGAGCAGTTCTTC. It is translated as CASSQDDGNDDEQFF.